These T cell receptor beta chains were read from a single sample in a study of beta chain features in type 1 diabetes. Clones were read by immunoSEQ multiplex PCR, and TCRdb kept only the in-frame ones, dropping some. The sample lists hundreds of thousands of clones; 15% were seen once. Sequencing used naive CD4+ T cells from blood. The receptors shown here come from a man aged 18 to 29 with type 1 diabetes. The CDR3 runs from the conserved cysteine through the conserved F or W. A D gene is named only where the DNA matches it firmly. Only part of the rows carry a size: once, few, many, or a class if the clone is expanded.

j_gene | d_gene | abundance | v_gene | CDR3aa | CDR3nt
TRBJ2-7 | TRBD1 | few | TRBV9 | CASSADRGRQGVDEQYF | TGTGCCAGCAGCGCTGACCGAGGGAGACAGGGGGTCGACGAGCAGTACTTC
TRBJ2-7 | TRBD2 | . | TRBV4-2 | CASSQVPRTGSGRSYEQYF | TGTGCCAGCAGCCAAGTCCCCCGGACGGGGAGCGGGAGGTCCTACGAGCAGTACTTC
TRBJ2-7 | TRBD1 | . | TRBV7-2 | CASSFYRGLSAYEQYF | TGTGCCAGCAGCTTCTACAGGGGGCTATCCGCCTACGAGCAGTACTTC
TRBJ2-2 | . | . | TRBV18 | CASSPLDYTGELFF | TGTGCCAGCTCACCCTTGGACTACACCGGGGAGCTGTTTTTT
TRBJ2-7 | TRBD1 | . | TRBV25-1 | CASGTGGVQYF | TGTGCCAGCGGGACAGGGGGCGTACAGTACTTC
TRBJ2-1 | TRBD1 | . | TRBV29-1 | CSVLTGGARNEQFF | TGCAGCGTTTTGACAGGGGGCGCTCGGAATGAGCAGTTCTTC
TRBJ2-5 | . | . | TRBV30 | CAWSVFETQYF | TGTGCCTGGAGTGTCTTTGAGACCCAGTACTTC
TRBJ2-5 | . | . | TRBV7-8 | CASSFLGLSGTQYF | TGTGCCAGCAGCTTCCTTGGTCTGTCCGGGACCCAGTACTTC
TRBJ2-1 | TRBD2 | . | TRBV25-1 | CASSDVGSGDNEQFF | TGTGCCAGCAGTGATGTGGGTAGCGGGGATAATGAGCAGTTCTTC
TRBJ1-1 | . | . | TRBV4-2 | CASSPGGGNTEAFF | TGTGCCAGCAGCCCAGGAGGAGGGAACACTGAAGCTTTCTTT
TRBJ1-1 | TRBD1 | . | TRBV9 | CASSVTGGAVMNTEAFF | TGTGCCAGCAGCGTGACAGGGGGCGCCGTAATGAACACTGAAGCTTTCTTT
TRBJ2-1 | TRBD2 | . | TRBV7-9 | CASSLRAGVASEQFF | TGTGCCAGCAGCTTGAGAGCGGGAGTTGCGAGTGAGCAGTTCTTC
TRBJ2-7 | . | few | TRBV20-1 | CSLGGYEQYF | TGCAGCCTGGGGGGCTACGAGCAGTACTTC
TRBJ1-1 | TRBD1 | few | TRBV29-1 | CSVAGQRKNTEAFF | TGCAGCGTTGCGGGACAGAGAAAGAACACTGAAGCTTTCTTT
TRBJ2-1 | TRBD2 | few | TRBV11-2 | CASIAGGQNEQFF | TGTGCCAGCATAGCGGGAGGGCAGAATGAGCAGTTCTTC
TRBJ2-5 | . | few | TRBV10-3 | CAISGRQAQETQYF | TGTGCCATCAGTGGCCGTCAGGCACAAGAGACCCAGTACTTC
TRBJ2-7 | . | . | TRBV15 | CATSRDLEAGRSYEQYF | TGTGCCACCAGCAGAGATTTGGAGGCAGGGAGGAGCTACGAGCAGTACTTC
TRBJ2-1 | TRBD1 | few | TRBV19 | CASRDRGGTYNEQFF | TGTGCCAGTAGGGACAGGGGGGGGACCTACAATGAGCAGTTCTTC
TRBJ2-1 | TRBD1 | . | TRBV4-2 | CASSPWTGLMESDEQFF | TGTGCCAGCAGCCCTTGGACAGGACTGATGGAAAGTGATGAGCAGTTCTTC
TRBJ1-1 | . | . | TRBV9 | CASSVGGGQDTEAFF | TGTGCCAGCAGCGTAGGTGGAGGGCAAGACACTGAAGCTTTCTTT
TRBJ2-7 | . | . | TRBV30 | CAWTGSYEQYF | TGTGCCTGGACAGGCTCCTACGAGCAGTACTTC
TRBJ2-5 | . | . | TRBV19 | CASSIVGRETQYF | TGTGCCAGTAGTATAGTGGGGCGAGAGACCCAGTACTTC
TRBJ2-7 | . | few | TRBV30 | CAWSYTGKNEQYF | TGTGCCTGGAGTTATACAGGGAAGAACGAGCAGTACTTC
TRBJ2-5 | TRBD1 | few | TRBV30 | CAWETGGQETQYF | TGTGCCTGGGAGACAGGGGGGCAAGAGACCCAGTACTTC
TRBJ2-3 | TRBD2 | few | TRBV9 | CASSTGLAGDPFTQYF | TGTGCCAGCAGCACCGGACTAGCGGGGGATCCTTTTACGCAGTATTTT
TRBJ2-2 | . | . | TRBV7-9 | CASTDPRSGTPDTGELFF | TGTGCCAGCACCGACCCGCGATCAGGAACCCCGGACACCGGGGAGCTGTTTTTT
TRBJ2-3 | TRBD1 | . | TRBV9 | CASSPGQPQTDTQYF | TGTGCCAGCAGCCCGGGACAGCCACAAACAGATACGCAGTATTTT
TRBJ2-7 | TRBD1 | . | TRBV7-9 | CASSLGQGAYEQYF | TGTGCCAGCAGCTTAGGACAGGGGGCCTACGAGCAGTACTTC
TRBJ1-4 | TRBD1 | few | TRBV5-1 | CASSLGQGSREKLFF | TGCGCCAGCAGCTTGGGACAGGGAAGTCGAGAAAAACTGTTTTTT
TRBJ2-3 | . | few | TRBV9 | CASSVDPPGLGSADTQYF | TGTGCCAGCAGCGTAGATCCTCCGGGACTTGGGTCCGCAGATACGCAGTATTTT
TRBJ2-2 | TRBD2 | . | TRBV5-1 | CASSLARAGGGELFF | TGCGCCAGCAGCTTGGCCCGCGCGGGAGGCGGGGAGCTGTTTTTT
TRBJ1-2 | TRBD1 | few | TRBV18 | CASSPPGQDGGYTF | TGTGCCAGCTCACCCCCGGGACAGGACGGTGGCTACACCTTC
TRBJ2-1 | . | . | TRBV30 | CAWSGEGAFSEQFF | TGTGCCTGGAGTGGAGAGGGAGCGTTTAGTGAGCAGTTCTTC
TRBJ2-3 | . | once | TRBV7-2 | CASSLARGTRTQYF | TGTGCCAGCAGCTTAGCGCGCGGGACCAGGACGCAGTATTTT
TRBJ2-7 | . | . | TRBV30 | CAWGPAWAGARYEQYF | TGTGCCTGGGGACCCGCCTGGGCGGGGGCCCGCTACGAGCAGTACTTC
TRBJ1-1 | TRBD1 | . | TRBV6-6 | CASSLDRGVTEAFF | TGTGCCAGCAGTTTGGACAGGGGGGTCACTGAAGCTTTCTTT
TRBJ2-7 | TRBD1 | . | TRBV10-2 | CASRPGTGVLEQYF | TGCGCCAGCCGCCCCGGGACAGGGGTCCTCGAGCAGTACTTC
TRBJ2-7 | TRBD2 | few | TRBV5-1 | CASSLGTSGTYEQYF | TGCGCCAGCAGCCTGGGGACTAGCGGGACCTACGAGCAGTACTTC